Sequencing of this T cell receptor (beta chain) was carried out in a study of CD8+ T cells in alopecia areata. Findings of the study overall: Especially in alopecia totalis/universalis, lesional scalp showed greater clonality than normal scalp did.

Indicated treatment: oral pan-JAK inhibitor, 5-10 mg twice daily. This clone appeared a few times. As yet, its antigen is unknown. In each case, RNA was isolated and then reverse transcribed into cDNA as the sequencing template. Clones were sequenced by immunoSEQ multiplex PCR, and TCRdb holds only the in-frame ones, with some missing. The repertoire has around 200,000 clones, 64% of them found once; the top ten carry roughly 4.2%. Sequences were derived from CD4+ T cells sorted from blood, sampled at week 4, from a patient treated with tofacitinib. The TCR comes from a human donor with alopecia areata.

CDR3: CASSVGGTSGPNEQFF. DNA for the CDR3: TGTGCCAGCAGCGTAGGAGGGACTAGCGGACCTAATGAGCAGTTCTTC. V usage is TRBV9 and J usage is TRBJ2-1; 11 bases fit TRBD2. Unmatched junction bases numbered 6, after V lost 0 bases and J lost 7 bases. CDR1 is SGDLS and CDR2 is YYNGEE in the germline V gene. The CDR3 loop spans 16 amino acids.